The T cell receptor (beta chain) under discussion was sequenced for a study of radiotherapy plus CTLA-4 blockade in lung cancer. The overall study: An objective response was seen in about 17% of patients, and disease control in roughly 28%.

Each patient with chemo-refractory metastatic non-small-cell lung cancer was treated with focal radiation plus CTLA-4 blockade using ipilimumab. General observations from the study: Peripheral blood showed expansion of tumor-derived TCR clones after radiotherapy and ipilimumab. Strongest reported response predictors: early blood clone changes and post-radiation interferon-beta.

The ends lost 4 bases at V and 4 bases at J; junction bases unmatched: 9. Germline lookup yields CDR1 LNHDA and CDR2 SQIVND (reference sequence). This CDR3 contains 15 residues. Concerning this clone itself: The antigen remains undetermined.

Profiling relied on immunoSEQ multiplex PCR, and the TCRdb table lists in-frame clones only, not all of them. The sample has approximately 73,000 clones; around nine tenths are singletons. This clonotype originated in a human donor with non-small cell lung cancer that progressed on radiotherapy plus ipilimumab. The chain combines TRBV19 with TRBJ2-5; 7 nucleotides align to TRBD2. The sequenced sample was peripheral blood, obtained from a patient treated with radiotherapy plus ipilimumab. DNA of the CDR3: TGTGCCAGTAGTAGGGCGGGGCGGGAGACAGAGACCCAGTACTTC. Residues: CASSRAGRETETQYF.